The 10 T cell receptor beta chains below were found in one sample sequenced in a study of T cells in Graves' hyperthyroidism and ophthalmopathy. Template material for amplifying TCR beta CDR3 regions consisted of RNA transcripts. In the first-round RT-PCR of the TCR CDR3, the HTBI primer set was used. TCRdb called the multiplex PCR reads again in MiXCR, with one record for every CDR3 protein. The data hold 350,000 or so distinct CDR3 sequences, with roughly 15% observed a single time. What was sequenced was blood. The receptors were gathered from a young woman with Graves' hyperthyroidism that later progressed to Graves' ophthalmopathy.

The sample holds many counts of this clonotype. The CDR3 DNA is TGTGCCAGCAGTTTTCTAGGACAGGGTAATTCACCCCTCCACTTT. Translation: CASSFLGQGNSPLHF. This rearrangement joins TRBV27 to TRBJ1-6; 8 bases fit TRBD1. Trimming removed 3 bases from V and 6 bases from J; junction bases left unmatched: 4. The germline V gene encodes CDR1 MNHEY and CDR2 SMNVEV (reference sequence). CDR3 size: 15 residues.

The sample holds a few counts of this clonotype. V usage is TRBV7-6 and J usage is TRBJ2-1, with TRBD1 matching 8 bases. The V segment lost 1 base and the J segment 8 bases; nucleotides outside the gene matches: 7. CDR1 is SGHVS and CDR2 is FNYEAQ in the germline V gene. This CDR3 spans 15 amino acids. The CDR3 region has the DNA TGTGCCAGCAGCTTAGACAGGGGGTTTCTGGATGAGCAGTTCTTC. Residues: CASSLDRGFLDEQFF.

The chain employs TRBV7-9 and TRBJ1-3; maybe TRBD1 (5 bases). Trimming pared 5 bases from V and 0 bases from J, leaving 14 bases between. CDR3 size: 16 residues. CDR1 is SEHNR, CDR2 FQNEAQ, per germline (reference sequence). The CDR3 sequence: CASSPAGTSSGNTIYF. Here the CDR3 DNA reads TGTGCCAGCAGCCCCGCCGGGACGTCCTCTGGAAACACCATATATTTT.

This clonotype was counted ten times or more. The CDR3 region has the DNA TGTGCCAGCAGCTCCGTGGAGTCCTTCGCGAACACCGGGGAGCTGTTTTTT. It is translated as CASSSVESFANTGELFF. The V and J genes are TRBV11-2 and TRBJ2-2; the D is unclear. This CDR3 is 17 amino acids long. Between the trimmed V and J ends, which lost 4 bases and 0 bases, there was a span of 15 bases. Germline V lookup: CDR1 SGHAT, CDR2 FQNNGV.

This chain connects TRBV7-9 to TRBJ2-7; D is uncertain. Germline lookup yields CDR1 SEHNR and CDR2 FQNEAQ (reference sequence). The CDR3 runs 12 residues. Trimming left V 2 bases short and J 4 bases short, with 6 bases between. The CDR3 DNA reads TGTGCCAGCAGCTTATATCCTTACGAGCAGTACTTC. Amino acid sequence: CASSLYPYEQYF.

This clonotype occurred many times. The rearrangement joins TRBV27 to TRBJ1-6; 7 bases are a match to TRBD1. Germline loops: CDR1 MNHEY, CDR2 SMNVEV (reference sequence). V lost 8 bases, J lost 4 bases, and 2 bases stayed unmatched. CDR3 length equals 13 residues. The DNA for the CDR3 is TGTGCCAGCCAGGGACAGTATAATTCACCCCTCCACTTT. Protein sequence: CASQGQYNSPLHF.

The chain couples TRBV4-2 to TRBJ2-5, with 9 bases that match TRBD1. The germline V gene has CDR1 LGHNA and CDR2 YNFKEQ. The trim removed 4 bases at V and 4 bases at J, leaving 10 bases unmatched. CDR3 size: 16 residues. This CDR3 reads CASSRAPDRGRETQYF. In DNA form, the CDR3 reads TGTGCCAGCAGCCGAGCCCCGGACAGGGGACGAGAGACCCAGTACTTC.

The rearrangement uses TRBV4-1 and TRBJ2-3; 8 bases line up with TRBD1. Germline CDR1 and CDR2: MGHRA and YSYEKL. V lost 4 bases, J lost 10 bases, and 16 bases stayed unmatched. The CDR3 extends over 16 amino acids. As DNA, the CDR3 is TGCGCCAGCAGCCCGACCTTAGGACAGGGAGATAGTCCGCAGTATTTT. The encoded protein is CASSPTLGQGDSPQYF.

This clonotype has a handful of counts. This rearrangement joins TRBV20-1 to TRBJ1-2; D is possibly TRBD1 (6 bases). Germline CDR1 reads DFQATT; CDR2 reads SNEGSKA (reference sequence). Trimming took 0 bases from V and 7 from J, leaving 9 bases between them. There are 12 residues in the CDR3. CDR3 protein: CSARDPRGGYTF. The CDR3 DNA follows: TGCAGTGCTAGAGATCCCAGGGGTGGCTACACCTTC.

This clonotype has ten or more counts. The V and J genes are TRBV19 and TRBJ1-1, with a tentative D call TRBD1 (5 bases). CDR1 is LNHDA and CDR2 is SQIVND in the germline V gene (reference sequence). This CDR3 comprises 15 residues. The V and J ends lost 5 bases and 6 bases respectively, with 19 bases between them. The DNA for the CDR3 is TGTGCCAGTAGTCTATCGGGGGACCCATGGGCTGAAGCTTTCTTT. Its translation: CASSLSGDPWAEAFF.